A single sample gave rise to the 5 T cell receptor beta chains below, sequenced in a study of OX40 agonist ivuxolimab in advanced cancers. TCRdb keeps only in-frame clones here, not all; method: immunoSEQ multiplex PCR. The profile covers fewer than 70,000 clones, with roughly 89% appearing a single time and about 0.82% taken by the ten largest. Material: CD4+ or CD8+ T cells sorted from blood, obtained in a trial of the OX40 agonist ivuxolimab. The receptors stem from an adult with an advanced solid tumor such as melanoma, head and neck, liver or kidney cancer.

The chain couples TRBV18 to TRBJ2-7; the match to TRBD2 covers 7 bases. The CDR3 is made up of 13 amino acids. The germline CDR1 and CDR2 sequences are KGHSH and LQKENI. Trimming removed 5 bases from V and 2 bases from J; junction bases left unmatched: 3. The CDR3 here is CASSGGRAYEQYF. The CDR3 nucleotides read TGTGCCAGCTCAGGCGGGAGAGCCTACGAGCAGTACTTC.

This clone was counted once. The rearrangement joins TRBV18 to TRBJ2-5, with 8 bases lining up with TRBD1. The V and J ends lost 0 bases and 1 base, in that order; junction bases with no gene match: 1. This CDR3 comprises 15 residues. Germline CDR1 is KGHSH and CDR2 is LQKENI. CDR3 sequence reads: CASSPPGQVQETQYF. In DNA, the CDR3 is TGTGCCAGCTCACCACCGGGACAGGTCCAAGAGACCCAGTACTTC.

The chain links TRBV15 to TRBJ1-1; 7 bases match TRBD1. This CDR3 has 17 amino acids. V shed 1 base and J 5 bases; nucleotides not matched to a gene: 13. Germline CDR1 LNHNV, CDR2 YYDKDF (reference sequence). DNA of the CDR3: TGTGCCACCAGCAGAGGAACCTCTCGGCCCAGGGGGACTGAAGCTTTCTTT. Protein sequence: CATSRGTSRPRGTEAFF.

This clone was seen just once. CDR3 DNA sequence: TGTGCCAGCAGCTTTTTACAGAACTACGAGCAGTACTTC. The encoded protein is CASSFLQNYEQYF. V and J are TRBV11-3 and TRBJ2-5; D unresolved. The J call may be faulty, since TRBJ2-7 better matches the DNA end. The CDR3 spans 13 residues. From germline, CDR1 is SGHNT and CDR2 YENEEA.

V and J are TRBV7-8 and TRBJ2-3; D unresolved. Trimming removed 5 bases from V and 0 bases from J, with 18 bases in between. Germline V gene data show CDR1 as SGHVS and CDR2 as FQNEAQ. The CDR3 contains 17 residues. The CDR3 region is CASSKIRQITSTDTQYF. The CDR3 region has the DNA TGTGCCAGCAGCAAAATAAGGCAGATCACAAGCACAGATACGCAGTATTTT.